This T cell receptor beta chain was profiled in a study of OX40 agonist ivuxolimab in advanced cancers. Study-wide context: Patients with prior anti-PD-1, anti-PD-L1 or anti-CTLA-4 therapy were eligible; roughly 41% had some.

Study results and limitations: More expanded clones were found, on average, in CD8+ than in CD4+ T cells. Expanded peripheral T-cell antigen specificity went undetermined.

In the case of this clone: Its antigen is currently unknown.

Clones were read by immunoSEQ multiplex PCR, and TCRdb kept only the in-frame ones, dropping some. The table shows tens of thousands of clones, with more than 75% occurring only once. This sequence was found in an adult with an advanced solid tumor such as melanoma, head and neck, liver or kidney cancer. Material: CD4+ or CD8+ T cells sorted from blood, obtained in a trial of the OX40 agonist ivuxolimab.

The CDR3, as DNA: TGTGCCTGGAGTTTACGGCGCGGCGGGGGGGAGACCCAGTACTTC. This gives the protein CAWSLRRGGGETQYF. The rearrangement uses TRBV30 and TRBJ2-5; TRBD2 agrees at 8 bases. Trimming cost V 2 bases and J 5 bases; bases outside gene matches: 10. The CDR3 contains 15 residues. Germline CDR1 GTSNPN, CDR2 SVGIG (reference sequence).